The clone carrying this T cell receptor beta chain came up a few times. The antigen is undetermined. The germline V gene has CDR1 LGHNA and CDR2 YSLEER. The CDR3 totals 14 residues. V lost 4 bases and J lost 5, with 13 bases in between. Investigators took 9.5 to 10 milliliters of peripheral blood from every donor. This sample stems from a study of blood T cells in healthy people across ages. Findings of the study overall: Naive T cell percentage strongly correlated with TCR beta diversity. Estimates of diversity drawn from one million T cells were considered underestimates.

Using a J-beta primer mix together with a sample-barcoded 5' primer, a second PCR was run for about 6 to 12 cycles. Through a template-switch adaptor with 12 random nucleotides, each cDNA molecule received a tag. Using its own MiXCR run on the 5' RACE reads, TCRdb lists one record per CDR3 protein. The sample has around 940,000 distinct CDR3 sequences, roughly half seen once; the top ten hold roughly a fifth. Sequenced sample: blood. The receptor was isolated from a woman aged 60-70 years in good health. The chain is built from TRBV4-3 and TRBJ2-3; D is possibly TRBD2 (5 bases). The CDR3 loop reads CASSLDTRGDTQYF. The CDR3 nucleotides read TGCGCCAGCAGCCTTGACACCCGGGGAGATACGCAGTATTTT.